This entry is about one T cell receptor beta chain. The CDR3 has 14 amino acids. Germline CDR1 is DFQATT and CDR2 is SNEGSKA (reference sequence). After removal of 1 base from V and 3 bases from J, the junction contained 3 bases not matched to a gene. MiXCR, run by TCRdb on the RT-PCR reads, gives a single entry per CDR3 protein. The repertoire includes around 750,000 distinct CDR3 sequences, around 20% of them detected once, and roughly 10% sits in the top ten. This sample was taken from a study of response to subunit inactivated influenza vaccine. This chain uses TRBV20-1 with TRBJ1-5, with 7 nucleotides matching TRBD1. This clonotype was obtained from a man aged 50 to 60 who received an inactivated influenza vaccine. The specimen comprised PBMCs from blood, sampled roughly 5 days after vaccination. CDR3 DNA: TGCAGTGCTAGAGCCGGGACAGACAATCAGCCCCAGCATTTT. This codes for CSARAGTDNQPQHF.